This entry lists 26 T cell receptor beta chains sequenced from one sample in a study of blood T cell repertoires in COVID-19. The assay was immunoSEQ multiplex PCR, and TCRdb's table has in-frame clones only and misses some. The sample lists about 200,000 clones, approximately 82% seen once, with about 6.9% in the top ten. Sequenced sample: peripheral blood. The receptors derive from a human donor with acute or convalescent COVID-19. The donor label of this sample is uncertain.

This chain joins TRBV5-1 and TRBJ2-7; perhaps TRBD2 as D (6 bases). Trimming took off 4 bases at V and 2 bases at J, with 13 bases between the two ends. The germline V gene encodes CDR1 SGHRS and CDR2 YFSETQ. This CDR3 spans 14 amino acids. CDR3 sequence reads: CASSRTGDAYEQYF. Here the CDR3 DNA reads TGCGCCAGCAGCCGGACGGGGGACGCCTACGAGCAGTACTTC.

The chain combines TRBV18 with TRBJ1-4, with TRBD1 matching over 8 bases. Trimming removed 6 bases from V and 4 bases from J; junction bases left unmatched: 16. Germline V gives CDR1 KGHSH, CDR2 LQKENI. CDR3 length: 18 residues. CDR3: CASSPTPATGASNEKLFF. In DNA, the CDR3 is TGTGCCAGCTCTCCTACACCTGCGACAGGGGCTAGTAATGAAAAACTGTTTTTT.

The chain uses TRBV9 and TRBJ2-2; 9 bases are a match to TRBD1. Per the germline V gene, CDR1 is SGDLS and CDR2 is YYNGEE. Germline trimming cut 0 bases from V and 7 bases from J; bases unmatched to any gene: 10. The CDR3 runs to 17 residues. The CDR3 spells CASSVEAWTGVSGELFF. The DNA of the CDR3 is TGTGCCAGCAGCGTAGAGGCTTGGACAGGGGTTAGCGGGGAGCTGTTTTTT. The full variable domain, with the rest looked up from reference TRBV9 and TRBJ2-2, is DSGVTQTPKHLITATGQRVTLRCSPRSGDLSVYWYQQSLDQGLQFLIQYYNGEERAKGNILERFSAQQFPDLHSELNLSSLELGDSALYFCASSVEAWTGVSGELFFGEGSRLTVL.

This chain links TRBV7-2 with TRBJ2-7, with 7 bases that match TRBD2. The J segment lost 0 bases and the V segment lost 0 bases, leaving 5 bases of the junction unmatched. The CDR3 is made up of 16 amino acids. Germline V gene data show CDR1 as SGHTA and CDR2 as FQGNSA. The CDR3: CASSLAGLGFSYEQYF. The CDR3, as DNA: TGTGCCAGCAGCTTAGCTGGACTAGGCTTCTCCTACGAGCAGTACTTC.

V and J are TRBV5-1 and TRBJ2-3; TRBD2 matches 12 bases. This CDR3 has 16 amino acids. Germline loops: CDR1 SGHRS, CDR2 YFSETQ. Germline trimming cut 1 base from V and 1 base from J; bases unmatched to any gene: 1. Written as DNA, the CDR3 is TGCGCCAGCAGCTTGCTAGCGGGAGGGCGCACAGATACGCAGTATTTT. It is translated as CASSLLAGGRTDTQYF. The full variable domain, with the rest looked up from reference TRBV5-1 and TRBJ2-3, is KAGVTQTPRYLIKTRGQQVTLSCSPISGHRSVSWYQQTPGQGLQFLFEYFSETQRNKGNFPGRFSGRQFSNSRSEMNVSTLELGDSALYLCASSLLAGGRTDTQYFGPGTRLTVL.

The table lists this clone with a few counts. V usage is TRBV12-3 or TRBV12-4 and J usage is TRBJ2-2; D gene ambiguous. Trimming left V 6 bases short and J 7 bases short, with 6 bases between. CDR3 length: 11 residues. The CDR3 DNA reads TGTGCCAGCAGCCGTATCGGGGAGCTGTTTTTT. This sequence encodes CASSRIGELFF.

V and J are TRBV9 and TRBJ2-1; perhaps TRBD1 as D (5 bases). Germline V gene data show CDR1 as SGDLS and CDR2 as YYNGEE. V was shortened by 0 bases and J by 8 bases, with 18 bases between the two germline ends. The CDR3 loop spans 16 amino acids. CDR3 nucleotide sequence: TGTGCCAGCAGCGTAGCTACGAGAACAGGCGGTGATGAGCAGTTCTTC. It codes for CASSVATRTGGDEQFF.

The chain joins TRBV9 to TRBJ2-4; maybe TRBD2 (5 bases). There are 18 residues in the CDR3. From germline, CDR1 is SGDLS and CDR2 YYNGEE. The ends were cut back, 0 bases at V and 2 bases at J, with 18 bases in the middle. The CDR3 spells CASSVGSGQRTSKNIQYF. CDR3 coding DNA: TGTGCCAGCAGCGTAGGTAGTGGGCAGCGGACGTCCAAAAACATTCAGTACTTC.

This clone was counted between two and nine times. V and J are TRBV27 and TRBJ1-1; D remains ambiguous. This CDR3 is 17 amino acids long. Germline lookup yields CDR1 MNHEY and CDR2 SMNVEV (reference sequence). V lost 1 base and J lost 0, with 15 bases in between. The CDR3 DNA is TGTGCCAGCAGTTTATTCGGGAGCCTCCCCATGAACACTGAAGCTTTCTTT. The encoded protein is CASSLFGSLPMNTEAFF.

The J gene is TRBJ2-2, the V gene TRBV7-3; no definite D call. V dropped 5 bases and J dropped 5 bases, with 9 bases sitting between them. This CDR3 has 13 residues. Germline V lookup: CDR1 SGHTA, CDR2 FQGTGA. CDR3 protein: CASSPSLTGELFF. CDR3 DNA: TGTGCCAGCAGCCCCTCCTTGACCGGGGAGCTGTTTTTT.

The CDR3 region is CASSSADRGHSPLHF. The DNA of the CDR3 is TGTGCCAGCAGTTCGGCCGACAGGGGGCATTCACCCCTCCACTTT. The J gene is TRBJ1-6, the V gene TRBV28; 10 nucleotides align to TRBD1. CDR1 and CDR2 (germline): MDHEN, SYDVKM. The CDR3 totals 15 residues. The V segment lost 4 bases and the J segment 8 bases; nucleotides outside the gene matches: 5.

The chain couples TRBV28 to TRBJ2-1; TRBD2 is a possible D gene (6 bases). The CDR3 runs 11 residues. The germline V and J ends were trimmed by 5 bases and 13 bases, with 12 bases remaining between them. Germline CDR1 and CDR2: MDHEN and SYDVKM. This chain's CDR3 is CASSTREYQFF. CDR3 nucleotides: TGTGCCAGCAGTACTCGGGAGTATCAGTTCTTC.

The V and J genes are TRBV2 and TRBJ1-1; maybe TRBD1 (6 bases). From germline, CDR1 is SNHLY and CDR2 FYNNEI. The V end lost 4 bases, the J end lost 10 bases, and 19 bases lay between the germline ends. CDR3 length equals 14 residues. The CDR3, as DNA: TGTGCCAGCAGTGCGACACCCAGACAGGAAGGAGCTTTCTTT. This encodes CASSATPRQEGAFF.

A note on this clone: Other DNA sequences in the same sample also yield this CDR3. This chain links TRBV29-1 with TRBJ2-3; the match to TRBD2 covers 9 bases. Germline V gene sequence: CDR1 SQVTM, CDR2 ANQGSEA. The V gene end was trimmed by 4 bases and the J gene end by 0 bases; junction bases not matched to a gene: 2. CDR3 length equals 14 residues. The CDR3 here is CSVATSGSTDTQYF. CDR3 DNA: TGCAGCGTTGCGACTAGCGGAAGCACAGATACGCAGTATTTT.

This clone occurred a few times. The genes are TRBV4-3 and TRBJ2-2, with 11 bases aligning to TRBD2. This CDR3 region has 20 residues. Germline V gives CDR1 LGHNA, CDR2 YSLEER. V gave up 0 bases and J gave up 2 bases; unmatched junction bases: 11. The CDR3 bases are TGCGCCAGCAGCCAAGATTCTGCGAAGCTAGCGGGAGGTAACACCGGGGAGCTGTTTTTT. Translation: CASSQDSAKLAGGNTGELFF.

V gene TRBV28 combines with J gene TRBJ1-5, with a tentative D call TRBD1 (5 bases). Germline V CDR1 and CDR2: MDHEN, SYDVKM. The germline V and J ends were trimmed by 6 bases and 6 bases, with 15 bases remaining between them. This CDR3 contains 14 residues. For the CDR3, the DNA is TGTGCCAGCAGACTGGGGGGGTGGGGTCAGCCCCAGCATTTT. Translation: CASRLGGWGQPQHF. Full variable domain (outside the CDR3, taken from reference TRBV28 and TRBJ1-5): DVKVTQSSRYLVKRTGEKVFLECVQDMDHENMFWYRQDPGLGLRLIYFSYDVKMKEKGDIPEGYSVSREKKERFSLILESASTNQTSMYLCASRLGGWGQPQHFGDGTRLSIL.

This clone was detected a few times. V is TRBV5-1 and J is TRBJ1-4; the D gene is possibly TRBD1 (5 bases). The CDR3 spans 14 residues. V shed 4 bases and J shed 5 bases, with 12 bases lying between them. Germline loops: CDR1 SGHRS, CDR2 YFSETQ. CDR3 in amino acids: CASSLQATNEKLFF. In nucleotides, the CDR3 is TGCGCCAGCAGCCTACAGGCCACCAATGAAAAACTGTTTTTT.

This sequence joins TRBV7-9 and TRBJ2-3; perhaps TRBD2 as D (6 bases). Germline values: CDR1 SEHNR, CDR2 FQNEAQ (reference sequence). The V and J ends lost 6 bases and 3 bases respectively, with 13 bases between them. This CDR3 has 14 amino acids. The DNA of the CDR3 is TGTGCCAGCAGATTGACTAGTCCGACAGATACGCAGTATTTT. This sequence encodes CASRLTSPTDTQYF.

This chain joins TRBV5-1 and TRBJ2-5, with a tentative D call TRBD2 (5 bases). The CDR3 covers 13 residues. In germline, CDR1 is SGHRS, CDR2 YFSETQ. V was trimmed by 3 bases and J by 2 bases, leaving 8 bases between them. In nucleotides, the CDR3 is TGCGCCAGCAGCTCCGGAGGACAAGAGACCCAGTACTTC. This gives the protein CASSSGGQETQYF.

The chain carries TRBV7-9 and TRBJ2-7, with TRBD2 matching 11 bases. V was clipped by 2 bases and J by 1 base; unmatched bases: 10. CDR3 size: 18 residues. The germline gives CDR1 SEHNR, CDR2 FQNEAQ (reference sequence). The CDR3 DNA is TGTGCCAGCAGCTTATCCGGGACTAGCGGCATAAGATCCTACGAGCAGTACTTC. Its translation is CASSLSGTSGIRSYEQYF.

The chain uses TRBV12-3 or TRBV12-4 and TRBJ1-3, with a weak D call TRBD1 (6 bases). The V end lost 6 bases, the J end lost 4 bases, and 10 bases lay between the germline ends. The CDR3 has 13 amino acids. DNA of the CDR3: TGTGCCAGCAGCCCGAGGGGGGGAAACACCATATATTTT. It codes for CASSPRGGNTIYF.

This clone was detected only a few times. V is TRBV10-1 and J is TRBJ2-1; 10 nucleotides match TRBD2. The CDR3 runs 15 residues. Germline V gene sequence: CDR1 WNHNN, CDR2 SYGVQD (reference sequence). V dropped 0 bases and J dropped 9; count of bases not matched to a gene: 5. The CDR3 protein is CASSESKLAGSEQFF. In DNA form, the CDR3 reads TGCGCCAGCAGTGAGTCGAAACTAGCGGGAAGTGAGCAGTTCTTC.

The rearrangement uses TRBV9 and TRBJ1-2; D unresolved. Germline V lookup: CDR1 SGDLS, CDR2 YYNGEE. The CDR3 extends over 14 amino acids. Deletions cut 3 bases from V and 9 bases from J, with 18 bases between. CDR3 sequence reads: CASSAGMGSLSYTF. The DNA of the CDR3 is TGTGCCAGCAGCGCGGGAATGGGCAGCCTAAGCTACACCTTC.

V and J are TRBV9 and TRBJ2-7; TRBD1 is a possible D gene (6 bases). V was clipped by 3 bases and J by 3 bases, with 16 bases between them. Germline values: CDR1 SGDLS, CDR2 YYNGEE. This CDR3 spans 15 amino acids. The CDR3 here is CASSESTGSLYEQYF. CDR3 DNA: TGTGCCAGCAGCGAATCGACAGGATCCCTCTACGAGCAGTACTTC.

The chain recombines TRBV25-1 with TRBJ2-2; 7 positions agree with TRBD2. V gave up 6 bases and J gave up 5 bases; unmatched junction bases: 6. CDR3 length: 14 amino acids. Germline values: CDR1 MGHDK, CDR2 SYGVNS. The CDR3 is CASRAGVVTGELFF. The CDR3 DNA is TGTGCCAGCAGGGCGGGAGTGGTTACCGGGGAGCTGTTTTTT.

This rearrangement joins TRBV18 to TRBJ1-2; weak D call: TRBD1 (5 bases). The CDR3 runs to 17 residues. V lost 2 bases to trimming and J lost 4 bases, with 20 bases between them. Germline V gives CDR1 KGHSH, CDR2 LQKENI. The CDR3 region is CASSPSAGPSHIYGYTF. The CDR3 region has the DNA TGTGCCAGCTCACCATCGGCAGGGCCAAGTCATATCTATGGCTACACCTTC.